A single sample is the source of the 21 T cell receptor beta chains below, sequenced in a study of T cell responses to AZD1222 COVID-19 vaccine. The repertoire was sequenced with immunoSEQ multiplex PCR; TCRdb's copy has only in-frame clones and lacks some. The sample has over 95,000 clones; 75% to 90% are singletons. The sequencing here drew on peripheral blood, taken on day 0 of AZD1222 vaccination. These TCRs come from an adult in good health.

The chain has TRBV2 and TRBJ1-3, with D possibly being TRBD1 (6 bases). Trimming removed 4 bases from V and 2 bases from J, with 15 bases in between. Germline V gives CDR1 SNHLY, CDR2 FYNNEI. This CDR3 has 16 residues. CDR3 nucleotide sequence: TGTGCCAGCAGTGGCCGCCTTCAGGGGCCTGGAAACACCATATATTTT. It is translated as CASSGRLQGPGNTIYF.

The J gene is TRBJ2-5, the V gene TRBV7-2; 10 bases match TRBD2. Trimming took 2 bases from V and 5 from J; bases not matched to a gene: 8. CDR3 size: 16 residues. Per germline, CDR1 SGHTA and CDR2 FQGNSA. Written as DNA, the CDR3 is TGTGCCAGCAGCTTATCAAGCGGGGGGGGCTGGGAGACCCAGTACTTC. Its protein is CASSLSSGGGWETQYF.

The CDR3, as DNA: TGTGCCAGCAGCTTAGATACAAGCAATCAGCCCCAGCATTTT. It is translated as CASSLDTSNQPQHF. The rearrangement links TRBV11-2 to TRBJ1-5; D unresolved. This CDR3 comprises 14 residues. The V end was cut by 0 bases, the J end by 1 base, with 4 bases between. Germline lookup yields CDR1 SGHAT and CDR2 FQNNGV.

The chain joins TRBV5-1 to TRBJ2-7, with a weak D call TRBD2 (5 bases). Germline-derived CDR1 and CDR2 are SGHRS and YFSETQ. V lost 0 bases, J lost 4 bases, and 17 bases lay in between. CDR3 length: 16 amino acids. The CDR3 spells CASSLALSGRTYEQYF. In DNA form, the CDR3 reads TGCGCCAGCAGCTTGGCCTTGTCCGGCCGGACTTACGAGCAGTACTTC.

CDR3 nucleotide sequence: TGTGCCAGCAGCCCCCAACATGGACTAGCGGGTCAAGAGACCCAGTACTTC. Translated: CASSPQHGLAGQETQYF. The chain employs TRBV7-9 and TRBJ2-5; 11 nucleotides line up with TRBD2. This CDR3 is 17 amino acids long. V shed 5 bases and J 2 bases; nucleotides not matched to a gene: 10. Germline CDR1 is SEHNR and CDR2 is FQNEAQ (reference sequence).

This chain joins TRBV2 and TRBJ1-6, with D unclear. The CDR3 is 12 amino acids. Germline V lookup: CDR1 SNHLY, CDR2 FYNNEI. Trimming stripped 4 bases from V and 9 bases from J, with 7 bases between. The CDR3 DNA sequence: TGTGCCAGCAGTGTCTGGGGTTCACCCCTCCACTTT. It encodes CASSVWGSPLHF.

A few counts support this clone. The chain couples TRBV6-5 to TRBJ1-1; D gene ambiguous. The V end was cut by 9 bases, the J end by 5 bases, with 16 bases between. Germline V gene sequence: CDR1 MNHEY, CDR2 SVGAGI. This CDR3 is built from 13 residues. The CDR3, as DNA: TGTGCCAGTGCGGCTAAGATGAGGACTGAAGCTTTCTTT. It translates to CASAAKMRTEAFF.

CDR3 amino acids: CASSLRLAGGSDTQYF. CDR3 nucleotide sequence: TGTGCCAGCAGCTTAAGATTAGCGGGAGGGTCAGATACGCAGTATTTT. This chain joins TRBV7-3 and TRBJ2-3, with 11 positions matching TRBD2. V shed 1 base, J shed 4 bases, and the junction held 4 bases outside the gene matches. CDR1 is SGHTA, CDR2 FQGTGA, per germline. The CDR3 loop spans 16 amino acids.

The rearrangement links TRBV2 to TRBJ2-5; 7 bases line up with TRBD2. After removal of 4 bases from V and 4 bases from J, the junction contained 6 bases not matched to a gene. This CDR3 contains 14 residues. Germline assignment: CDR1 SNHLY and CDR2 FYNNEI. CDR3 in DNA: TGTGCCAGCAGTGTCGGACTAGTCGGAGAGACCCAGTACTTC. This gives the protein CASSVGLVGETQYF.

The CDR3 spells CASSPPTSGSYYEQFF. The CDR3 nucleotides read TGCGCCAGCAGCCCCCCGACTAGCGGGAGCTATTATGAGCAGTTCTTC. J is TRBJ2-1 and V is TRBV4-1; 12 nucleotides agree with TRBD2. Per the germline V gene, CDR1 is MGHRA and CDR2 is YSYEKL. The trim removed 4 bases at V and 8 bases at J, leaving 9 bases unmatched. The CDR3 loop spans 16 amino acids.

CDR3 nucleotide sequence: TGTGCCTCCGCCCGGTCGCCCAAAAACATTCAGTACTTC. As protein: CASARSPKNIQYF. The V call is TRBV30, the J call TRBJ2-4; D gene uncertain. CDR1 and CDR2 from the germline V gene are GTSNPN and SVGIG (reference sequence). CDR3 length: 13 residues. Trimming took off 7 bases at V and 2 bases at J, with 12 bases between the two ends. The complete variable domain, with remaining parts taken from reference TRBV30 and TRBJ2-4, reads SQTIHQWPATLVQPVGSPLSLECTVEGTSNPNLYWYRQAAGRGLQLLFYSVGIGQISSEVPQNLSASRPQDRQFILSSKKLLLSDSGFYLCASARSPKNIQYFGAGTRLSVL.

The J gene is TRBJ1-3, the V gene TRBV12-3 or TRBV12-4, with D tentatively TRBD1 (5 bases). The germline V and J ends were trimmed by 5 bases and 2 bases, with 7 bases remaining between them. There are 13 residues in the CDR3. The CDR3 is CASSRTPGNTIYF. The CDR3 nucleotides read TGTGCCAGCAGTCGGACACCTGGAAACACCATATATTTT.

The V call is TRBV28, the J call TRBJ2-1; D perhaps matches TRBD2 (5 bases). The V gene's germline CDR1 is MDHEN and CDR2 SYDVKM. There are 16 residues in the CDR3. V was trimmed by 8 bases and J by 0 bases, leaving 17 bases between them. CDR3 region: CASRSAGGTSYNEQFF. The CDR3 DNA sequence: TGTGCCAGCCGTAGCGCGGGCGGAACCTCCTACAATGAGCAGTTCTTC.

This clone has a single count. The chain combines TRBV18 with TRBJ2-7, with TRBD1 matching 7 bases. Unmatched junction bases numbered 7, after V lost 5 bases and J lost 3 bases. The CDR3 consists of 14 residues. From germline, CDR1 is KGHSH and CDR2 LQKENI. The CDR3 bases are TGTGCCAGCTCAAGACAGGGTATGGGCTACGAGCAGTACTTC. It codes for CASSRQGMGYEQYF. Variable domain in full (rest from reference TRBV18 and TRBJ2-7): NAGVMQNPRHLVRRRGQEARLRCSPMKGHSHVYWYRQLPEEGLKFMVYLQKENIIDESGMPKERFSAEFPKEGPSILRIQQVVRGDSAAYFCASSRQGMGYEQYFGPGTRLTVT.

The rearrangement links TRBV18 to TRBJ2-5, with no clear D. Germline V gene sequence: CDR1 KGHSH, CDR2 LQKENI. Trimming removed 6 bases from V and 4 bases from J, with 15 bases in between. CDR3 length: 14 amino acids. The CDR3 coding sequence is TGTGCCAGCTCGCCCGACCAGGCCCGAGAGACCCAGTACTTC. It yields the protein CASSPDQARETQYF.

The J gene is TRBJ2-1, the V gene TRBV11-3, with 11 bases identical to TRBD1. Per the germline V gene, CDR1 is SGHNT and CDR2 is YENEEA. This CDR3 contains 17 residues. V lost 4 bases, J lost 5 bases, and 10 bases stayed unmatched. The DNA of the CDR3 is TGTGCCAGCAGCTCTGGACAGGGGGCTTCGTACAACAATGAGCAGTTCTTC. Its translation is CASSSGQGASYNNEQFF.

This sequence joins TRBV6-6 and TRBJ1-3, with 7 positions matching TRBD1. CDR3 length: 14 amino acids. With 4 bases clipped from V and 3 bases from J, the junction kept 3 bases outside the gene matches. Germline loops: CDR1 MNHNY, CDR2 SVGAGI (reference sequence). CDR3 in amino acids: CASSSQGLGNTIYF. The CDR3 DNA reads TGTGCCAGCAGTTCACAGGGGCTTGGAAACACCATATATTTT.

The rearrangement links TRBV9 to TRBJ2-2; D is unresolved. Germline V lookup: CDR1 SGDLS, CDR2 YYNGEE. The CDR3 totals 13 residues. With 4 bases removed from V and 2 bases from J, the gap between germline ends came to 6 bases. The DNA of the CDR3 is TGTGCCAGCAGCTACGCTAACACCGGGGAGCTGTTTTTT. Translated, it gives CASSYANTGELFF.

The genes are TRBV7-9 and TRBJ1-2; D unresolved. Per germline, CDR1 SEHNR and CDR2 FQNEAQ (reference sequence). Trimming stripped 0 bases from V and 8 bases from J, with 13 bases between. This CDR3 contains 14 residues. CDR3 amino acids: CASSLARELKGYTF. CDR3 DNA sequence: TGTGCCAGCAGCTTAGCGCGGGAGTTGAAGGGCTACACCTTC.

J is TRBJ1-2 and V is TRBV2, with D perhaps matching TRBD1 (6 bases). With 9 bases removed from V and 5 bases from J, the gap between germline ends came to 13 bases. Per germline, CDR1 SNHLY and CDR2 FYNNEI. The CDR3 is 12 residues long. Written as DNA, the CDR3 is TGTGCCAGACAGGGTCAGGCTTATGGCTACACCTTC. Protein sequence: CARQGQAYGYTF.

The chain combines TRBV25-1 with TRBJ1-2, with D unclear. The CDR3 runs 14 residues. The germline gives CDR1 MGHDK, CDR2 SYGVNS. The V and J ends lost 3 bases and 8 bases respectively, with 16 bases between them. DNA of the CDR3: TGTGCCAGCAGTGACCACGGCCGGTGGCAGGGCTACACCTTC. The encoded protein is CASSDHGRWQGYTF.